What follows describes a single TCR beta chain. Its antigen is unidentified. Every isolated RNA sample was fully reverse transcribed, so sequencing captured expressed TCRB transcripts. Assay used: immunoSEQ multiplex PCR; TCRdb lists only in-frame clones, some missing. The sample lists over 700,000 clones, under 20% occurring once. This sample is part of a study of beta chain features in type 1 diabetes. General observations from the study: Insertions were fewer and deletions more numerous at VDJ junctions in type 1 diabetes patients. Within each of all four CD4+ subsets, Type 1 diabetes patients had TCRB CDR3s that were moderately but significantly shorter.

V trimming: 5 bases; J trimming: 5 bases; junction bases outside the gene matches: 5. In germline, CDR1 is MGHDK, CDR2 SYGVNS. The CDR3 covers 14 residues. This chain links TRBV25-1 with TRBJ1-4; the match to TRBD1 covers 7 bases. Sequenced material: naive CD4+ T cells from blood. The sequence derives from a woman aged 18-30 years in good health. The CDR3 region has the DNA TGTGCCAGCAGTCGGGCAGGGGGAAATGAAAAACTGTTTTTT. Its protein is CASSRAGGNEKLFF. Filled out from reference TRBV25-1 and TRBJ1-4, the complete variable domain reads EADIYQTPRYLVIGTGKKITLECSQTMGHDKMYWYQQDPGMELHLIHYSYGVNSTEKGDLSSESTVSRIRTEHFPLTLESARPSHTSQYLCASSRAGGNEKLFFGSGTQLSVL.